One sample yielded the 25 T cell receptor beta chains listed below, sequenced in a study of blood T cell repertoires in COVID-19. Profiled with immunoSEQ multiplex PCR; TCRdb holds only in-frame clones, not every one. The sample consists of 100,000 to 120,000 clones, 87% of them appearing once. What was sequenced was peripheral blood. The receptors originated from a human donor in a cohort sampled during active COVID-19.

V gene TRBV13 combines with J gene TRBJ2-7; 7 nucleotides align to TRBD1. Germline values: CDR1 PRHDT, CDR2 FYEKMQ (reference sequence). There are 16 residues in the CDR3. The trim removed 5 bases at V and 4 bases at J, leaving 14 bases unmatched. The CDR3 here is CASSTRGNLLGYEQYF. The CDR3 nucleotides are TGTGCCAGCAGCACCAGGGGGAACCTCTTGGGGTACGAGCAGTACTTC.

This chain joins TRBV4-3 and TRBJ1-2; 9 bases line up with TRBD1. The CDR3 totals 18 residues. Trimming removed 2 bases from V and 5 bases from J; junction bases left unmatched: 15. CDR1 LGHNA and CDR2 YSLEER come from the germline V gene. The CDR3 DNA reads TGCGCCAGCAGCCAACAAACCGGGACAGGGTCCCAAGGGTATGGCTACACCTTC. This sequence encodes CASSQQTGTGSQGYGYTF.

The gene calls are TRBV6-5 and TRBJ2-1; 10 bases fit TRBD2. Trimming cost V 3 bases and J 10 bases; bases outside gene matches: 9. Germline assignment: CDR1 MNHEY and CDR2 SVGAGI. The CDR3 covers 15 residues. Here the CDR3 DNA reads TGTGCCAGCAGTTATAGCCTAGCGGGGGCGGGCGAGCAGTTCTTC. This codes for CASSYSLAGAGEQFF.

The chain's CDR3 is CASSGGRAGDRGTQHF. CDR3 in DNA: TGTGCCAGCAGTGGGGGCAGGGCCGGCGACAGGGGGACCCAGCATTTT. The rearrangement links TRBV6-2 or TRBV6-3 to TRBJ1-5, with 9 bases matching TRBD1. The CDR3 has 16 residues. CDR1 and CDR2 (germline): MNHEY, SVGEGT. With 5 bases clipped from V and 11 bases from J, the junction kept 16 bases outside the gene matches.

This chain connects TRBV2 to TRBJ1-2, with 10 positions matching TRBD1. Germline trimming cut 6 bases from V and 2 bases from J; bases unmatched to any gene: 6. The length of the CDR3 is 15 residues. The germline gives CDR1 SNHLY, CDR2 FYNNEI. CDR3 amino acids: CASRPQGQGNYGYTF. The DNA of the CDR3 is TGTGCCAGCAGGCCCCAGGGACAGGGGAACTATGGCTACACCTTC.

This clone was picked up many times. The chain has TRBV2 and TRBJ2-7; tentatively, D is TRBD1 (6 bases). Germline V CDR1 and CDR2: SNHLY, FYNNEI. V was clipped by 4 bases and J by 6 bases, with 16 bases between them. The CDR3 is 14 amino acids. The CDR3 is CASSVSGVWSEQYF. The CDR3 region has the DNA TGTGCCAGCAGTGTATCAGGGGTCTGGTCCGAGCAGTACTTC.

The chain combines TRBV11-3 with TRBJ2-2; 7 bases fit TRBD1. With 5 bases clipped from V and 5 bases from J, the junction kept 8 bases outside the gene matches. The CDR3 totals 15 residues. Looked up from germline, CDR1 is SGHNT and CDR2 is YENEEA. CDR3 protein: CASSPRDSHTGELFF. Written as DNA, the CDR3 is TGTGCCAGCAGCCCGAGGGACAGTCATACCGGGGAGCTGTTTTTT.

The CDR3 nucleotides read TGTGCCACCAGTGACCCTAAACAGGGGACCCAGGTACCCCAGCATTTT. It translates to CATSDPKQGTQVPQHF. The chain recombines TRBV24-1 with TRBJ1-5; 7 nucleotides match TRBD1. The length of the CDR3 is 16 residues. The trim removed 4 bases at V and 10 bases at J, leaving 15 bases unmatched. In germline, CDR1 is KGHDR, CDR2 SFDVKD.

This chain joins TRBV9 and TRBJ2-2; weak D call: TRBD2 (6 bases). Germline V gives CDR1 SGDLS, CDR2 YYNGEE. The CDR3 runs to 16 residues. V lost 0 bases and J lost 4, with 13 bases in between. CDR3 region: CASSVAGGMATGELFF. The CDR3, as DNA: TGTGCCAGCAGCGTAGCGGGCGGGATGGCCACCGGGGAGCTGTTTTTT.

CDR3 bases: TGTGCCAGCAGCGCCGGAACAGGGGGCTACGAGCAGTACTTC. It yields the protein CASSAGTGGYEQYF. This chain links TRBV9 with TRBJ2-7, with 8 bases matching TRBD1. CDR1 and CDR2 (germline): SGDLS, YYNGEE. The length of the CDR3 is 14 residues. V shed 3 bases and J 3 bases; nucleotides not matched to a gene: 5.

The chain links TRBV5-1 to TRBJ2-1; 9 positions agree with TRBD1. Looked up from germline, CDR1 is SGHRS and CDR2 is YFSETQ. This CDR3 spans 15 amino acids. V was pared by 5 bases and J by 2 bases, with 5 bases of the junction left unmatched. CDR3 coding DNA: TGCGCCAGCAGGGGTGGGACAGGGACCTACAATGAGCAGTTCTTC. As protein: CASRGGTGTYNEQFF.

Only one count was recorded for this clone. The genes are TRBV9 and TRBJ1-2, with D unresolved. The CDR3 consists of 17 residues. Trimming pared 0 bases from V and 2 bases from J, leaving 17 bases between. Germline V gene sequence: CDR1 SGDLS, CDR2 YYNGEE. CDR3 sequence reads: CASSVAGRNTKNYGYTF. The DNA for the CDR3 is TGTGCCAGCAGCGTAGCTGGGAGAAACACCAAGAACTATGGCTACACCTTC.

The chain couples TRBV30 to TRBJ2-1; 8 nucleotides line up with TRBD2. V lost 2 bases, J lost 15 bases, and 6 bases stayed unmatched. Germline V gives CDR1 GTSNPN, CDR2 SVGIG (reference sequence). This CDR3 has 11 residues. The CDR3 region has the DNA TGTGCCTGGAGTATACCGGGACTAGTGTTCTTC. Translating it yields CAWSIPGLVFF. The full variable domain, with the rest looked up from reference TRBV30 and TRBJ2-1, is SQTIHQWPATLVQPVGSPLSLECTVEGTSNPNLYWYRQAAGRGLQLLFYSVGIGQISSEVPQNLSASRPQDRQFILSSKKLLLSDSGFYLCAWSIPGLVFFGPGTRLTVL.

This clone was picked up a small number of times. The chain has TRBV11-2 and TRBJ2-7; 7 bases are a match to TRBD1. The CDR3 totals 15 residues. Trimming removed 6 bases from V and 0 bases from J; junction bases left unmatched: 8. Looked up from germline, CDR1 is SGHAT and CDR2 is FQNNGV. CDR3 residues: CASSFRGFPSYEQYF. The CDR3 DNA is TGTGCCAGCAGTTTCAGGGGGTTCCCCTCCTACGAGCAGTACTTC. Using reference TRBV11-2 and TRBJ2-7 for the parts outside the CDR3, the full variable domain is EAGVAQSPRYKIIEKRQSVAFWCNPISGHATLYWYQQILGQGPKLLIQFQNNGVVDDSQLPKDRFSAERLKGVDSTLKIQPAKLEDSAVYLCASSFRGFPSYEQYFGPGTRLTVT.

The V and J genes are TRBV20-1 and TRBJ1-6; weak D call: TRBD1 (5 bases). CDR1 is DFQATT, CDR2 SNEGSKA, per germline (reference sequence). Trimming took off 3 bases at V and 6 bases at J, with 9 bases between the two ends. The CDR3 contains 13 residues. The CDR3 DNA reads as TGCAGTGCTAGTACCAGGGCTAATTCACCCCTCCACTTT. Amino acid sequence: CSASTRANSPLHF.

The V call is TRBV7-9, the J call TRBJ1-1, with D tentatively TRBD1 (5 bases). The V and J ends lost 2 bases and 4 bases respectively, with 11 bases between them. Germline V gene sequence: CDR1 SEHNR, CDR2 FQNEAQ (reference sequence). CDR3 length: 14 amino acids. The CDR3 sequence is CASSLLDQGTEAFF. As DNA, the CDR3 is TGTGCCAGCAGCTTATTGGACCAGGGCACTGAAGCTTTCTTT.

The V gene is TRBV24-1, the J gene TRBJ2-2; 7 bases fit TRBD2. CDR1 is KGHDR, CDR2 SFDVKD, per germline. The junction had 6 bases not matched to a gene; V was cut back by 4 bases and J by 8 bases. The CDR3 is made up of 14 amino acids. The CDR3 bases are TGTGCCACCAGTGAAGGACTAGTTTCTGGGGAGCTGTTTTTT. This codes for CATSEGLVSGELFF.

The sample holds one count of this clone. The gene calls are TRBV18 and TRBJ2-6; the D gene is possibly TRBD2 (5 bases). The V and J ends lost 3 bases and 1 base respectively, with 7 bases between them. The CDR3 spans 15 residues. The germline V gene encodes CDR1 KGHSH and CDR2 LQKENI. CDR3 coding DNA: TGTGCCAGCTCACCCGGGAATTCTGGGGCCAACGTCCTGACTTTC. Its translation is CASSPGNSGANVLTF. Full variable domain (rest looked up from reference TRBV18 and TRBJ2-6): NAGVMQNPRHLVRRRGQEARLRCSPMKGHSHVYWYRQLPEEGLKFMVYLQKENIIDESGMPKERFSAEFPKEGPSILRIQQVVRGDSAAYFCASSPGNSGANVLTFGAGSRLTVL.

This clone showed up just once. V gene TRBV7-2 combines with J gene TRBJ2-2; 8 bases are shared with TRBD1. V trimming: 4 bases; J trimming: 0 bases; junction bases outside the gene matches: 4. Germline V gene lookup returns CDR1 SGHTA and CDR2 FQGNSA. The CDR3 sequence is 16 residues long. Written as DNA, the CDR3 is TGTGCCAGCAGCTCCACGACAGGGGCGAACACCGGGGAGCTGTTTTTT. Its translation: CASSSTTGANTGELFF.

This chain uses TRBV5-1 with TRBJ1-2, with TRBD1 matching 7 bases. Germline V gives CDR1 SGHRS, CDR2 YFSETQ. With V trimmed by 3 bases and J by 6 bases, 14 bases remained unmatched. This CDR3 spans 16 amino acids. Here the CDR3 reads CASSSGQAPSSNGYTF. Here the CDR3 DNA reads TGCGCCAGCAGCTCAGGACAGGCCCCCTCCAGCAATGGCTACACCTTC.

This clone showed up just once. For the CDR3, the DNA is TGTGCCAGCAGCTTAGCCCAATGGGCCAACGTCCTGACTTTC. Its protein is CASSLAQWANVLTF. The chain has TRBV11-2 and TRBJ2-6; D unresolved. This CDR3 has 14 amino acids. Trimming left V 1 base short and J 5 bases short, with 6 bases between. The germline V gene has CDR1 SGHAT and CDR2 FQNNGV.

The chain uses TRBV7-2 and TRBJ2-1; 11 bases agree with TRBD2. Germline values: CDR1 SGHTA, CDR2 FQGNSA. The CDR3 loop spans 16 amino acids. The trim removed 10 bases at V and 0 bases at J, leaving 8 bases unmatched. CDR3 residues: CATGLAGPSSYNEQFF. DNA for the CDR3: TGTGCCACCGGACTAGCGGGCCCTAGCTCCTACAATGAGCAGTTCTTC.

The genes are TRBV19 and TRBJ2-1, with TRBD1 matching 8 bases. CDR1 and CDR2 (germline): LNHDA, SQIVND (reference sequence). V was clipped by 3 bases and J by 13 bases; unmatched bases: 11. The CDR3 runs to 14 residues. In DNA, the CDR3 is TGTGCCAGTAGTATCCGACAGGGGATGGGAGCACAGTTCTTC. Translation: CASSIRQGMGAQFF.

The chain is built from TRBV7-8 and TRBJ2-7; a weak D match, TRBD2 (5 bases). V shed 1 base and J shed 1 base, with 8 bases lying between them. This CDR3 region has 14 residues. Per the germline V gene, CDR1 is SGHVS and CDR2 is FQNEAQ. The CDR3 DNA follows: TGTGCCAGCAGCTTAGGGGGAGCTTCCTACGAGCAGTACTTC. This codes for CASSLGGASYEQYF.

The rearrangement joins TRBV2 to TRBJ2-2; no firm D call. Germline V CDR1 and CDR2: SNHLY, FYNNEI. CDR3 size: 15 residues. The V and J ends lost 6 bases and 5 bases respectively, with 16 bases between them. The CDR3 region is CASREQLRVTGELFF. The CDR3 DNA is TGTGCCAGCAGGGAACAATTACGGGTAACCGGGGAGCTGTTTTTT.